The 17 T cell receptor beta chains in this list originate from one sample, sequenced in a study of cytomegalovirus exposure and HLA in healthy donors. A multiplex PCR was run with 60 Vbeta primers and 13 Jbeta primers. Here immunoSEQ multiplex PCR was the method, and the copy in TCRdb shows in-frame clones only, minus some. The sample comprises under 170,000 clones, about 64% of which are singletons, and 7% to 8.5% rests with the top ten. The sequenced material came from PBMCs. The receptors derive from a woman aged 55-70 years in good health and CMV-seropositive.

This chain connects TRBV14 to TRBJ1-1, with D possibly TRBD1 on 5 matching bases. Trimming stripped 5 bases from V and 3 bases from J, with 10 bases between. Germline CDR1 SGHDN, CDR2 FVKESK. The CDR3 is 13 residues long. CDR3: CASSTRDYTEAFF. For the CDR3, the DNA is TGTGCCAGCAGCACTAGGGACTACACTGAAGCTTTCTTT.

V is TRBV20-1 and J is TRBJ2-2; D call uncertain. CDR1 is DFQATT and CDR2 is SNEGSKA in the germline V gene (reference sequence). V lost 6 bases to trimming and J lost 4 bases, with 6 bases between them. The CDR3 loop spans 11 amino acids. CDR3 sequence: CSAFLTGELFF. CDR3 coding DNA: TGCAGTGCCTTTCTCACCGGGGAGCTGTTTTTT.

For this clone: Other DNA sequences in this specimen translate into the identical CDR3. The chain joins TRBV28 to TRBJ2-3, with 8 bases lining up with TRBD2. The CDR3 is 15 amino acids. Germline CDR1 MDHEN, CDR2 SYDVKM. The trim removed 5 bases at V and 3 bases at J, leaving 7 bases unmatched. CDR3 coding DNA: TGTGCCAGCAGTCTTGCGGGGGGCGGGACAGATACGCAGTATTTT. Translating gives CASSLAGGGTDTQYF.

Only a few counts were recorded for this clone. The chain combines TRBV9 with TRBJ2-1; the D gene is possibly TRBD2 (6 bases). The germline V gene has CDR1 SGDLS and CDR2 YYNGEE. Trimming stripped 7 bases from V and 6 bases from J, with 14 bases between. This CDR3 contains 13 residues. CDR3 loop: CASGREPFNEQFF. The CDR3 bases are TGTGCCAGCGGCCGGGAGCCTTTCAATGAGCAGTTCTTC.

The chain is built from TRBV5-4 and TRBJ1-1; 9 bases fit TRBD1. Germline CDR1 is SGHNT and CDR2 is YYREEE (reference sequence). V trimming: 2 bases; J trimming: 7 bases; junction bases outside the gene matches: 6. The CDR3 totals 14 residues. CDR3 bases: TGTGCCAGCAGCTTCACAGGGGGCGATTTTGAAGCTTTCTTT. Residues: CASSFTGGDFEAFF.

CDR3 residues: CASRLTGGNGEQYF. DNA for the CDR3: TGTGCCAGCAGACTTACAGGGGGCAATGGGGAGCAGTACTTC. The V call is TRBV28, the J call TRBJ2-5; the match to TRBD1 covers 9 bases. Germline CDR1 and CDR2: MDHEN and SYDVKM. V lost 6 bases to trimming and J lost 11 bases; unmatched junction nucleotides: 13. This CDR3 has 14 residues.

The CDR3 sequence: CAISEGVAGLQETQYF. As DNA, the CDR3 is TGTGCCATCAGTGAAGGGGTAGCGGGACTTCAAGAGACCCAGTACTTC. This rearrangement joins TRBV10-3 to TRBJ2-5, with 8 bases aligning to TRBD2. From germline, CDR1 is ENHRY and CDR2 SYGVKD. V lost 3 bases, J lost 2 bases, and 8 bases stayed unmatched. The CDR3 extends over 16 amino acids.

The V gene is TRBV7-3, the J gene TRBJ1-2, with TRBD1 matching 11 bases. V was pared by 5 bases and J by 4 bases, with 6 bases of the junction left unmatched. CDR1 SGHTA and CDR2 FQGTGA come from the germline V gene. The CDR3 has 15 residues. CDR3: CASSAPGQGVYGYTF. The CDR3 coding sequence is TGTGCCAGCAGCGCTCCGGGACAGGGGGTCTATGGCTACACCTTC.

The chain joins TRBV5-1 to TRBJ2-3; D is possibly TRBD2 (5 bases). From germline, CDR1 is SGHRS and CDR2 YFSETQ. This CDR3 contains 15 residues. Trimming removed 3 bases from V and 3 bases from J, with 14 bases in between. This chain's CDR3 is CASSSPLGSTDTQYF. In DNA form, the CDR3 reads TGCGCCAGCAGCTCGCCACTAGGCAGTACAGATACGCAGTATTTT.

This clone has just one count. V and J are TRBV4-3 and TRBJ1-1, with 7 bases lining up with TRBD1. Germline-derived CDR1 and CDR2 are LGHNA and YSLEER. The J segment lost 7 bases and the V segment lost 4 bases, leaving 9 bases of the junction unmatched. The CDR3 has 14 amino acids. Here the CDR3 reads CASSPRSGGVEAFF. The CDR3 DNA reads TGCGCCAGCAGCCCCCGCTCAGGGGGAGTTGAAGCTTTCTTT.

The rearrangement joins TRBV6-5 to TRBJ1-1; TRBD1 matches 11 bases. CDR3 length: 14 residues. Germline loops: CDR1 MNHEY, CDR2 SVGAGI. V was clipped by 2 bases and J by 5 bases; unmatched bases: 1. The CDR3 here is CASSYGTGGTEAFF. In nucleotides, the CDR3 is TGTGCCAGCAGTTACGGGACAGGGGGAACTGAAGCTTTCTTT.

The rearrangement joins TRBV19 to TRBJ2-6; 9 nucleotides align to TRBD2. Germline V CDR1 and CDR2: LNHDA, SQIVND (reference sequence). V lost 7 bases, J lost 3 bases, and 10 bases stayed unmatched. This CDR3 has 17 residues. CDR3 sequence: CASTVRGGWGGANVLTF. The CDR3 region has the DNA TGTGCCAGTACTGTGCGGGGGGGCTGGGGTGGGGCCAACGTCCTGACTTTC. The full variable domain, completed using reference TRBV19 and TRBJ2-6, is DGGITQSPKYLFRKEGQNVTLSCEQNLNHDAMYWYRQDPGQGLRLIYYSQIVNDFQKGDIAEGYSVSREKKESFPLTVTSAQKNPTAFYLCASTVRGGWGGANVLTFGAGSRLTVL.

The chain's CDR3 is CASSQDLMGQGNYEQYF. CDR3 sequence (DNA): TGCGCCAGCAGCCAAGATTTAATGGGACAGGGTAACTACGAGCAGTACTTC. The chain carries TRBV4-1 and TRBJ2-5, with 9 bases fitting TRBD1. The DNA end is a closer match to TRBJ2-7, so the J assignment may be wrong. This CDR3 contains 17 residues. Germline V gene sequence: CDR1 MGHRA, CDR2 YSYEKL.

The rearrangement links TRBV19 to TRBJ2-7; D remains ambiguous. The ends were cut back, 2 bases at V and 7 bases at J, with 18 bases in the middle. Germline-derived CDR1 and CDR2 are LNHDA and SQIVND (reference sequence). The CDR3 runs 15 residues. The CDR3 region has the DNA TGTGCCAGTAGTATATATGGAGACCGTGCTGGGGAGCAGTACTTC. This gives the protein CASSIYGDRAGEQYF. Looking up the rest from reference TRBV19 and TRBJ2-7 gives the full variable domain: DGGITQSPKYLFRKEGQNVTLSCEQNLNHDAMYWYRQDPGQGLRLIYYSQIVNDFQKGDIAEGYSVSREKKESFPLTVTSAQKNPTAFYLCASSIYGDRAGEQYFGPGTRLTVT.

V is TRBV9 and J is TRBJ2-7; a possible D gene is TRBD1 (6 bases). The CDR3 is 16 residues long. V lost 1 base and J lost 2, with 16 bases in between. CDR1 is SGDLS, CDR2 YYNGEE, per germline. Here the CDR3 reads CASSVSDRLAPYEQYF. The CDR3 DNA reads TGTGCCAGCAGCGTAAGCGACAGGCTCGCCCCCTACGAGCAGTACTTC. The full variable domain, in which reference TRBV9 and TRBJ2-7 provide the parts outside the CDR3, is DSGVTQTPKHLITATGQRVTLRCSPRSGDLSVYWYQQSLDQGLQFLIQYYNGEERAKGNILERFSAQQFPDLHSELNLSSLELGDSALYFCASSVSDRLAPYEQYFGPGTRLTVT.

This clone was picked up a small number of times. This sequence joins TRBV18 and TRBJ1-5, with D uncertain. Trimming shortened V by 3 bases and J by 6 bases, and 9 bases separated the two germline ends. CDR1 and CDR2 from the germline V gene are KGHSH and LQKENI. CDR3 size: 13 residues. CDR3 DNA sequence: TGTGCCAGCTCACCTCCTTCGGGTCAGCCCCAGCATTTT. Amino acid sequence: CASSPPSGQPQHF.

This sequence joins TRBV30 and TRBJ2-2; TRBD2 matches 7 bases. The J segment lost 5 bases and the V segment lost 8 bases, leaving 11 bases of the junction unmatched. The CDR3 has 14 residues. Germline lookup yields CDR1 GTSNPN and CDR2 SVGIG (reference sequence). The CDR3 spells CARGGSGRTGELFF. As DNA, the CDR3 is TGTGCCCGGGGAGGGTCAGGGAGGACCGGGGAGCTGTTTTTT.